Listed below are T cell receptor beta chains from one sample, sequenced in a study of blood T cell repertoires in COVID-19. The repertoire was sequenced with immunoSEQ multiplex PCR; TCRdb's copy has only in-frame clones and lacks some. The profile shows approximately 70,000 clones, roughly nine tenths of them singletons. Sequencing was done on a sample of peripheral blood. The receptors come from a man in his forties with COVID-19, enrolled during active disease. CDR3s include the opening cysteine and the closing phenylalanine or tryptophan. A D gene is named only where the DNA matches it firmly. Clone size, where shown, is once, few, many, or a class for clones that have expanded.

TRBJ2-5,TRBD1,TRBV11-2,few,TGTGCCAGCAGCTTAGTGGGACAGGGAGCTCAAGAGACCCAGTACTTC,CASSLVGQGAQETQYF
TRBJ2-2,TRBD1,TRBV10-3,.,TGTGCCATCAGGGGGACAGTACCAGCCGGGGAGCTGTTTTTT,CAIRGTVPAGELFF
TRBJ1-4,.,TRBV19,.,TGTGCCAGTAGTATGACAGGTGGGGAAAAACTGTTTTTT,CASSMTGGEKLFF
TRBJ2-1,TRBD1,TRBV5-4,once,TGTGCCAGCAGCCGGGGACAGGAATCCTACAATGAGCAGTTCTTC,CASSRGQESYNEQFF
TRBJ2-3,.,TRBV27,.,TGTGCCAGCAGTCGGAGGACCGATACGCAGTATTTT,CASSRRTDTQYF
TRBJ1-1,.,TRBV5-1,.,TGCGCCAGCAGCCCTCTCGAGTTCACTGAAGCTTTCTTT,CASSPLEFTEAFF
TRBJ1-1,.,TRBV30,.,TGTGCCTGGAGGGGTCGGGATCGTGCTTTCTTT,CAWRGRDRAFF
TRBJ1-5,.,TRBV30,.,TGTGCCTGGGGTCTTTCCCGGGAGCCCCAGCATTTT,CAWGLSREPQHF
TRBJ2-3,.,TRBV9,.,TGTGCCAGCAGCGTAGGCCCGGGAGAGAGCGATACGCAGTATTTT,CASSVGPGESDTQYF
TRBJ1-2,TRBD1,TRBV28,.,TGTGCCAGCAGACCGGGACAGGGGATCTATGGCTACACCTTC,CASRPGQGIYGYTF
TRBJ2-7,TRBD1,TRBV29-1,.,TGCAGCGTTTCAACAGGGGGTGGGTCCTACGAGCAGTACTTC,CSVSTGGGSYEQYF
TRBJ1-1,TRBD1,TRBV14,.,TGTGCCAGCAGCCAATTTACGACAGGGAAAGGGAACACTGAAGCTTTCTTT,CASSQFTTGKGNTEAFF
TRBJ2-3,.,TRBV6-5,.,TGTGCCAGCAGTTACCGGCAGGTCGGAGATACGCAGTATTTT,CASSYRQVGDTQYF
TRBJ2-2,.,TRBV3-1/TRBV3-2,.,TGTGCCAGCAGCCACCACACCTCCGGGCGGGGATCCCCCGGGGAGCTGTTTTTT,CASSHHTSGRGSPGELFF
TRBJ2-2,TRBD1,TRBV19,.,TGTGCCAGTAGACGACTGCAGGGGGCGAACACCGGGGAGCTGTTTTTT,CASRRLQGANTGELFF
TRBJ1-1,.,TRBV4-1,.,TGCGCCAGCAGCCAACAAACCGCGGGGCAAATTCTCACTGAAGCTTTCTTT,CASSQQTAGQILTEAFF
TRBJ2-5,.,TRBV5-4,.,TGTGCCAGTGAGGACGGGAACCAAGAGACCCAGTACTTC,CASEDGNQETQYF
TRBJ2-7,.,TRBV9,.,TGTGCCAGCAGTCGCGACACAACCTACGAGCAGTACTTC,CASSRDTTYEQYF
TRBJ1-3,.,TRBV5-8,.,TGTGCCAGCAGCTTGGAGCCCTTGAGCTCTGGAAACACCATATATTTT,CASSLEPLSSGNTIYF
TRBJ1-2,.,TRBV30,.,TGTGCCTGGAGGAACGGGGGCTATGGCTACACCTTC,CAWRNGGYGYTF
TRBJ1-6,TRBD1,TRBV2,.,TGTGCCAGCGAGCAGACAGGGGGTAATTCACCCCTCCACTTT,CASEQTGGNSPLHF
TRBJ2-1,TRBD1,TRBV20-1,.,TGCAGTGCGTCCAGGGGGAATGAGCAGTTCTTC,CSASRGNEQFF
TRBJ2-1,.,TRBV28,.,TGTGCCAGCAGTTTTGGGGGGGGCCTAAATGAGCAGTTCTTC,CASSFGGGLNEQFF
TRBJ2-1,.,TRBV2,.,TGTGCCAGCAGTGATGGAGGAGTTTCCTACAATGAGCAGTTCTTC,CASSDGGVSYNEQFF